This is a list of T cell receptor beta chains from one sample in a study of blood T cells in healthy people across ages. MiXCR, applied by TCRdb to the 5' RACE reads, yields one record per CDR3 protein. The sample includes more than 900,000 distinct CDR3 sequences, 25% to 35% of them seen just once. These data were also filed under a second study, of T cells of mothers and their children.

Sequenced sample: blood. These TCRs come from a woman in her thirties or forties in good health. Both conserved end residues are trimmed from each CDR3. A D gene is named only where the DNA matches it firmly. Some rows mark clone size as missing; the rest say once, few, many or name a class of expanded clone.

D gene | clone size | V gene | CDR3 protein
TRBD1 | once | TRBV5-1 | ASSFAGQGTGELF
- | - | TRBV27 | ASRSYNEKLY
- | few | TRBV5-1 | ASSWGGRGRVDEQY
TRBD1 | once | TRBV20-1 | SAGATGVWTEAF
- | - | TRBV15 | ATSRGRGSEAF
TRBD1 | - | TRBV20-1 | SARDPRGRVLDTQY
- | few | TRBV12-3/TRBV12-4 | ASSFGWGTEAF
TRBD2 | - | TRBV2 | ASRKRGGPSTDTQY
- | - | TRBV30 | AWRVFIGYGYT
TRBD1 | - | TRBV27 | VSSPRQGHSNQPQH
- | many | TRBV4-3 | ASSQDGGSNSPLH
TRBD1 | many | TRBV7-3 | ASSKQPGGGEQY
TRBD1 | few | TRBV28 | ASSRGDSGGPEAF
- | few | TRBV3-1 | ASSQAHNQPQH
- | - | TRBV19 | ASRILDGYT
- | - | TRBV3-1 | ASVGLIGEKLF
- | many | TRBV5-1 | ASSLGQSSNQPQH
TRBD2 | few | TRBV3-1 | ASSHGGATLGGFEQY
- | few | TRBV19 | ASSTGRWGRQH
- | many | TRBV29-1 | TPDTQY
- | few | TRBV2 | ASSDRTGGIQY
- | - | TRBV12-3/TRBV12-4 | ASSLPGSQDTQY
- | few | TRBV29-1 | SVEVHSNEQY
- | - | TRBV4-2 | ASSQHTSGEGVGQPQH
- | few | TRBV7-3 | ASSTGDAGELF
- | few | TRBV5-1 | ASSLGRAENIQY
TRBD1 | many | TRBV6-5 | ASSWGGQEPYGYT
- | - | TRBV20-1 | SARDLTTESNTEAF
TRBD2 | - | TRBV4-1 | ASSSGLARETQY
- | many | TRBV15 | ATSREGEPGSGELF
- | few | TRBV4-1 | ASSQALPEVAF
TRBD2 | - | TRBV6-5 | ASSQGTTTYEQY
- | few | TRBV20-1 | SAVTGGHQH
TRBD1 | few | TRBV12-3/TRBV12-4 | ASSARQGAGGYT
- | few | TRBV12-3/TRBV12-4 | ASSLAASVVNTGELF
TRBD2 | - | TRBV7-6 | ASSQGLAGDNYEQY
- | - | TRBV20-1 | SARAPGGAGSGANVLT
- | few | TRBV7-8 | ASSLLPGVTEAF
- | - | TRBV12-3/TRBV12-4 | ASSLAQENQPQH
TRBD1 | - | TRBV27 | ASSPLGQVTGELF
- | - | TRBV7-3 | ASSLTERGGREQF
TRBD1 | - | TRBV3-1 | ASSPGTALTDTQY
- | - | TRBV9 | ASSVGGQINEKLF
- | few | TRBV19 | ASSIDPTAVNTDTQY
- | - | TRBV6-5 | ASNPGRTQETQY
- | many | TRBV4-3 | ASSQAWAGVETQY
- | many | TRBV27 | ASSFGGLSSGGDEQF
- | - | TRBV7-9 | TSSPRDPIEGPQH
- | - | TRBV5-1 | ASSLSGRVDGYT
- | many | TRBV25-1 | ASSDAVGTEQY
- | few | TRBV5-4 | ASTLWGADEQY
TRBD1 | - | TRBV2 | ASSVRTGGNQPQH
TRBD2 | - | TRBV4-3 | ASSGTSGGGETQY